These 13 T cell receptor beta chains share one sample of origin, sequenced in a study of blood T cell repertoires in COVID-19. TCRdb's copy holds only in-frame clones and misses some; the assay was immunoSEQ multiplex PCR. The data show about 200,000 clones, more than 65% seen once. Sample: peripheral blood. These receptors came from a human donor in a cohort sampled during active COVID-19.

This chain links TRBV6-5 with TRBJ2-5; perhaps TRBD2 as D (5 bases). V shed 5 bases and J shed 2 bases, with 12 bases lying between them. The germline CDR1 and CDR2 sequences are MNHEY and SVGAGI. The CDR3 covers 14 residues. CDR3 DNA sequence: TGTGCCAGCAGTCCGCACCGGGATCAAGAGACCCAGTACTTC. Amino acid sequence: CASSPHRDQETQYF.

The chain joins TRBV15 to TRBJ1-1; 9 bases map to TRBD1. CDR1 and CDR2 from the germline V gene are LNHNV and YYDKDF (reference sequence). This CDR3 has 15 residues. V gave up 0 bases and J gave up 8 bases; unmatched junction bases: 7. CDR3 DNA sequence: TGTGCCACCAGCAGAGATGGGACAGGGAGTAAGGAAGCTTTCTTT. Residues: CATSRDGTGSKEAFF.

The rearrangement joins TRBV14 to TRBJ2-1; 7 bases map to TRBD1. The germline CDR1 and CDR2 sequences are SGHDN and FVKESK. V gave up 4 bases and J gave up 0 bases; unmatched junction bases: 9. The CDR3 loop spans 17 amino acids. The CDR3 nucleotides are TGTGCCAGCAGCCGATATACAGGGGTTTCCTCCTACAATGAGCAGTTCTTC. Translated, it gives CASSRYTGVSSYNEQFF.

This sequence joins TRBV3-1 (or the pseudogene TRBV3-2) and TRBJ2-7; 9 bases agree with TRBD2. Per germline, CDR1 LGHDT and CDR2 YNNKEL (reference sequence). The CDR3 is 14 amino acids. Losses at the gene ends were 5 bases for V and 3 bases for J; bases not matched to a gene: 5. The CDR3 DNA follows: TGTGCCAGCAGCTCCCTAGCGGGAAACTACGAGCAGTACTTC. Its translation is CASSSLAGNYEQYF.

This chain uses TRBV28 with TRBJ2-5, with a tentative D call TRBD1 (5 bases). V lost 6 bases and J 2 bases, leaving 19 bases between the germline ends. Per germline, CDR1 MDHEN and CDR2 SYDVKM. This CDR3 is built from 16 residues. The CDR3 region is CASSQPGLVGQETQYF. In DNA, the CDR3 is TGTGCCAGCAGCCAGCCAGGGCTAGTGGGGCAAGAGACCCAGTACTTC. The full variable domain, completed using reference TRBV28 and TRBJ2-5, is DVKVTQSSRYLVKRTGEKVFLECVQDMDHENMFWYRQDPGLGLRLIYFSYDVKMKEKGDIPEGYSVSREKKERFSLILESASTNQTSMYLCASSQPGLVGQETQYFGPGTRLLVL.

DNA of the CDR3: TGTGCCACCAGCGCCCTAGCGGGTACCACAGATACGCAGTATTTT. The encoded protein is CATSALAGTTDTQYF. The gene calls are TRBV19 and TRBJ2-3; 8 nucleotides align to TRBD2. The CDR3 has 15 residues. Looked up from germline, CDR1 is LNHDA and CDR2 is SQIVND (reference sequence). V dropped 10 bases and J dropped 2; count of bases not matched to a gene: 11.

The chain recombines TRBV27 with TRBJ1-1; 7 bases agree with TRBD1. The germline gives CDR1 MNHEY, CDR2 SMNVEV (reference sequence). V was pared by 7 bases and J by 4 bases, with 12 bases of the junction left unmatched. The CDR3 runs to 15 residues. CDR3 protein: CASKNNRGRVTEAFF. DNA for the CDR3: TGTGCCAGCAAGAATAATAGGGGGCGAGTCACTGAAGCTTTCTTT.

The CDR3 DNA sequence: TGTGCCAGCTCACCACAGGCGGAGGGGACCCAGTACTTC. It codes for CASSPQAEGTQYF. V is TRBV18 and J is TRBJ2-5; a weak D match, TRBD2 (6 bases). Germline V gives CDR1 KGHSH, CDR2 LQKENI. V was cut by 1 base and J by 7 bases, with 10 bases left in between. CDR3 length: 13 amino acids.

The chain employs TRBV10-1 and TRBJ2-3; D is perhaps TRBD2 (5 bases). V lost 3 bases and J lost 8, with 21 bases in between. Germline V gene data show CDR1 as WNHNN and CDR2 as SYGVQD (reference sequence). The CDR3 has 16 amino acids. DNA of the CDR3: TGCGCCAGCAGTGATGCCAGCGGAGAAGCCCGGAGTACGCAGTATTTT. Protein sequence: CASSDASGEARSTQYF.

The chain links TRBV2 to TRBJ1-1, with 8 bases matching TRBD1. Unmatched junction bases numbered 2, after V lost 3 bases and J lost 2 bases. Germline V gene sequence: CDR1 SNHLY, CDR2 FYNNEI. The CDR3 spans 14 residues. The CDR3 DNA reads as TGTGCCAGCAGTGACGGACAGGGTAACACTGAAGCTTTCTTT. Its protein is CASSDGQGNTEAFF. Combining the CDR3 with reference TRBV2 and TRBJ1-1 gives the whole variable domain EPEVTQTPSHQVTQMGQEVILRCVPISNHLYFYWYRQILGQKVEFLVSFYNNEISEKSEIFDDQFSVERPDGSNFTLKIRSTKLEDSAMYFCASSDGQGNTEAFFGQGTRLTVV.

This chain joins TRBV28 and TRBJ1-3; TRBD1 might be the D (5 bases). The CDR3 is made up of 16 amino acids. Trimming stripped 3 bases from V and 1 base from J, with 13 bases between. From germline, CDR1 is MDHEN and CDR2 SYDVKM. The CDR3 here is CASSLAGGKSGNTIYF. CDR3 DNA sequence: TGTGCCAGCAGTTTGGCCGGGGGAAAGTCTGGAAACACCATATATTTT.

This clone has ten or more counts. The chain joins TRBV29-1 to TRBJ1-1; a possible D gene is TRBD1 (5 bases). CDR1 SQVTM and CDR2 ANQGSEA come from the germline V gene. There are 12 residues in the CDR3. The CDR3 here is CSHRGLNTEAFF. The CDR3 coding sequence is TGCAGTCATAGGGGTTTGAACACTGAAGCTTTCTTT.

V is TRBV6-6 and J is TRBJ1-1; D remains ambiguous. The V end lost 7 bases, the J end lost 7 bases, and 19 bases lay between the germline ends. In germline, CDR1 is MNHNY, CDR2 SVGAGI (reference sequence). The CDR3 totals 14 residues. CDR3 coding DNA: TGTGCCAGCACCAAGGAGAGGCTCTCTATTGAAGCTTTCTTT. This translates into CASTKERLSIEAFF.